The 31 T cell receptor beta chains below come from one sample, sequenced in a study of early T cells in non-severe SARS-CoV-2 infection. TCRdb re-called the 5' RACE reads with MiXCR, one entry per CDR3 protein. The repertoire holds over 55,000 distinct CDR3 sequences, with more than 7.5% as singletons. Sequencing input: whole blood. All receptors derive from an adult who was a healthcare worker with PCR-confirmed SARS-CoV-2 infection or an uninfected control (not recorded which).

This clonotype was counted only a few times. The chain uses TRBV3-1 and TRBJ2-7, with 8 bases fitting TRBD2. V dropped 4 bases and J dropped 4; count of bases not matched to a gene: 9. Looked up from germline, CDR1 is LGHDT and CDR2 is YNNKEL (reference sequence). The CDR3 runs to 15 residues. CDR3 region: CASSLQAGVWYEQYF. DNA for the CDR3: TGTGCCAGCAGCCTTCAAGCGGGAGTATGGTACGAGCAGTACTTC.

This clonotype was seen at least ten times. CDR3 nucleotide sequence: TGTGCCAGCACCTCGACAGGGGTATCATTCGGGGCTGGAAACACCATATATTTT. Protein sequence: CASTSTGVSFGAGNTIYF. This sequence joins TRBV13 and TRBJ1-3; 8 bases are shared with TRBD1. This CDR3 contains 18 residues. With 7 bases clipped from V and 2 bases from J, the junction kept 16 bases outside the gene matches. Per germline, CDR1 PRHDT and CDR2 FYEKMQ (reference sequence).

This clonotype has at least ten counts. This chain connects TRBV9 to TRBJ2-1; 10 bases are a match to TRBD2. V lost 1 base, J lost 4 bases, and 2 bases stayed unmatched. Germline V gene lookup returns CDR1 SGDLS and CDR2 YYNGEE. The CDR3 is made up of 15 amino acids. This CDR3 is CASSVTSGTYNEQFF. CDR3 coding DNA: TGTGCCAGCAGCGTAACTAGCGGGACTTACAATGAGCAGTTCTTC.

This clonotype was seen only a few times. The chain combines TRBV10-2 with TRBJ1-3; D is ambiguous. This CDR3 is 14 amino acids long. Germline V gene data show CDR1 as WSHSY and CDR2 as SAAADI. V was cut by 5 bases and J by 4 bases, with 12 bases left in between. The CDR3 reads CASSQGLFGNTIYF. The CDR3 DNA is TGCGCCAGCAGTCAAGGGCTTTTCGGAAACACCATATATTTT.

In its sample, this clonotype was seen many times. The rearrangement uses TRBV9 and TRBJ2-2; 10 positions match TRBD2. The J segment lost 5 bases and the V segment lost 0 bases, leaving 4 bases of the junction unmatched. The CDR3 contains 16 residues. CDR1 is SGDLS and CDR2 is YYNGEE in the germline V gene. In DNA form, the CDR3 reads TGTGCCAGCAGCGTAGGACTAGCGGGCATGACCGGGGAGCTGTTTTTT. Its protein is CASSVGLAGMTGELFF.

Ten or more counts support this clonotype. This chain joins TRBV7-6 and TRBJ2-2; D remains unclear. Deletions cut 1 base from V and 1 base from J, with 10 bases between. The CDR3 consists of 16 residues. Looked up from germline, CDR1 is SGHVS and CDR2 is FNYEAQ. CDR3 in DNA: TGTGCCAGCAGCTTAGGGTCTGTGGGGAACACCGGGGAGCTGTTTTTT. Its translation: CASSLGSVGNTGELFF.

The chain has TRBV20-1 and TRBJ1-1, with 7 nucleotides matching TRBD1. Germline V gene sequence: CDR1 DFQATT, CDR2 SNEGSKA (reference sequence). This CDR3 has 11 residues. The V gene end was trimmed by 8 bases and the J gene end by 3 bases; junction bases not matched to a gene: 3. CDR3 in amino acids: CSTTGDTEAFF. The CDR3 nucleotides read TGCAGTACAACAGGGGACACTGAAGCTTTCTTT.

V is TRBV7-6 and J is TRBJ2-6; either TRBD1 or TRBD2 may fit D (5 bases each). The V gene lost 8 bases and the J gene lost 0 bases, with 20 bases spanning the gap. Germline V lookup: CDR1 SGHVS, CDR2 FNYEAQ. The CDR3 extends over 18 amino acids. CDR3 sequence (DNA): TGTGCCAGCTCACCGGGACCGGGGACGAGCTCTGGGGCCAACGTCCTGACTTTC. Translating gives CASSPGPGTSSGANVLTF.

This clonotype was observed at least ten times. The chain carries TRBV5-1 and TRBJ2-7, with a weak D call TRBD1 (6 bases). V was trimmed by 4 bases and J by 4 bases, leaving 18 bases between them. This CDR3 is built from 15 residues. Germline lookup yields CDR1 SGHRS and CDR2 YFSETQ. Written as DNA, the CDR3 is TGCGCCAGCAGCGCGGCTTCCGGGACACATTACGAGCAGTACTTC. This translates into CASSAASGTHYEQYF.

The J gene is TRBJ1-4, the V gene TRBV11-2; 8 nucleotides match TRBD1. In germline, CDR1 is SGHAT, CDR2 FQNNGV. V was pared by 4 bases and J by 6 bases, with 10 bases of the junction left unmatched. CDR3 length equals 16 residues. CDR3 nucleotides: TGTGCCAGCAGCTCTCGCCCGGGACAGGAGGATGAAAAACTGTTTTTT. It is translated as CASSSRPGQEDEKLFF.

This clonotype was seen more than once but under ten times. This chain uses TRBV28 with TRBJ2-5; D uncertain. This CDR3 has 12 amino acids. Trimming removed 6 bases at V and 5 bases at J, with 10 bases between. Germline V gives CDR1 MDHEN, CDR2 SYDVKM. The CDR3 reads CASSPYGETQYF. CDR3 nucleotides: TGTGCCAGCAGCCCGTATGGCGAGACCCAGTACTTC.

This clonotype was found many times. This chain links TRBV20-1 with TRBJ2-7; 7 bases map to TRBD2. V dropped 2 bases and J dropped 4; count of bases not matched to a gene: 2. The CDR3 runs 12 residues. Germline CDR1 is DFQATT and CDR2 is SNEGSKA (reference sequence). The CDR3 sequence: CSARLAEYEQYF. In DNA, the CDR3 is TGCAGTGCTAGACTAGCGGAGTACGAGCAGTACTTC.

In its sample, this clonotype was seen many times. This rearrangement joins TRBV10-3 to TRBJ1-6; 8 bases fit TRBD1. The V gene's germline CDR1 is ENHRY and CDR2 SYGVKD. CDR3 length equals 14 residues. The J segment lost 7 bases and the V segment lost 6 bases, leaving 5 bases of the junction unmatched. CDR3 residues: CAIRAAGGNSPLHF. CDR3 nucleotide sequence: TGTGCCATCAGGGCTGCAGGGGGCAATTCACCCCTCCACTTT.

Many counts were recorded for this clonotype. The chain uses TRBV29-1 and TRBJ2-3; 10 bases fit TRBD2. Germline V gene sequence: CDR1 SQVTM, CDR2 ANQGSEA. This CDR3 spans 10 amino acids. CDR3 loop: CRAGGDTQYF. The CDR3 DNA follows: TGCAGAGCGGGGGGGGATACGCAGTATTTT.

This clonotype was observed many times. The chain has TRBV24-1 and TRBJ2-1; 8 nucleotides agree with TRBD2. This CDR3 comprises 15 residues. The junction had 10 bases not matched to a gene; V was cut back by 5 bases and J by 8 bases. Germline-derived CDR1 and CDR2 are KGHDR and SFDVKD. The CDR3 DNA follows: TGTGCCACCAGTGGGGCAATAGCGGGAAGGGATGAGCAGTTCTTC. Translating gives CATSGAIAGRDEQFF.

The sample holds a few counts of this clonotype. The V and J genes are TRBV6-6 and TRBJ2-1, with TRBD2 matching over 7 bases. V was clipped by 4 bases and J by 0 bases; unmatched bases: 6. Germline loops: CDR1 MNHNY, CDR2 SVGAGI (reference sequence). This CDR3 contains 16 residues. This chain's CDR3 is CASSFALAASYNEQFF. In DNA, the CDR3 is TGTGCCAGCAGTTTCGCGCTAGCGGCCTCCTACAATGAGCAGTTCTTC.

The CDR3 sequence is CASSGLAGTSYNEQFF. For the CDR3, the DNA is TGTGCCAGCAGCGGGTTAGCGGGTACCTCCTACAATGAGCAGTTCTTC. The chain combines TRBV7-3 with TRBJ2-1; 7 bases map to TRBD2. J lost 0 bases, V lost 5 bases, and 7 bases had no gene match. The germline V gene has CDR1 SGHTA and CDR2 FQGTGA. The CDR3 runs to 16 residues.

This clonotype appeared a few times. V gene TRBV11-1 combines with J gene TRBJ2-5; 15 bases line up with TRBD2. CDR1 is SGHAT, CDR2 FQDESV, per germline (reference sequence). Trimming took 4 bases from V and 3 from J; bases not matched to a gene: 3. CDR3 length: 16 amino acids. The CDR3 protein is CASSSGLAGGEETQYF. The CDR3 nucleotides read TGTGCCAGCAGCTCGGGACTAGCGGGAGGAGAAGAGACCCAGTACTTC.

This clonotype was counted a few times. V gene TRBV14 combines with J gene TRBJ2-1; tentative D call: TRBD2 (5 bases). Per germline, CDR1 SGHDN and CDR2 FVKESK. This CDR3 is 14 amino acids long. V shed 0 bases and J shed 4 bases, with 7 bases lying between them. CDR3 in amino acids: CASSQEGGYNEQFF. The CDR3 nucleotides are TGTGCCAGCAGCCAAGAAGGAGGTTACAATGAGCAGTTCTTC.

This clonotype was seen at least ten times. This chain joins TRBV20-1 and TRBJ2-5, with TRBD2 identical over 8 bases. The CDR3 loop spans 15 amino acids. J was trimmed by 5 bases and V by 0 bases; bases with no gene match: 8. Per germline, CDR1 DFQATT and CDR2 SNEGSKA (reference sequence). The CDR3 sequence is CSARDATSGRETQYF. The CDR3 bases are TGCAGTGCTAGAGATGCCACTAGCGGTCGGGAGACCCAGTACTTC.

This clonotype was found many times. This chain joins TRBV28 and TRBJ1-2, with D perhaps matching TRBD1 (5 bases). The CDR3 has 14 residues. Per germline, CDR1 MDHEN and CDR2 SYDVKM. Trimming shortened V by 1 base and J by 2 bases, and 8 bases separated the two germline ends. CDR3 region: CASSLSGVNYGYTF. The CDR3, as DNA: TGTGCCAGCAGTTTATCGGGGGTAAACTATGGCTACACCTTC.

This clonotype was picked up many times. This chain links TRBV3-1 with TRBJ2-7; TRBD1 matches 8 bases. The CDR3 is 14 residues long. Germline values: CDR1 LGHDT, CDR2 YNNKEL (reference sequence). V shed 4 bases, J shed 5 bases, and the junction held 7 bases outside the gene matches. In DNA, the CDR3 is TGTGCCAGCAGCCGGGGACAGGAAGTGAACGAGCAGTACTTC. Protein sequence: CASSRGQEVNEQYF.

This clonotype was observed a handful of times. The V and J genes are TRBV5-6 and TRBJ2-2, with D perhaps matching TRBD2 (6 bases). V was trimmed by 0 bases and J by 1 base, leaving 10 bases between them. In germline, CDR1 is SGHDT, CDR2 YYEEEE. This CDR3 contains 16 residues. The CDR3 DNA sequence: TGTGCCAGCAGCTTGGCCTTGCGGGGGAACACCGGGGAGCTGTTTTTT. As protein: CASSLALRGNTGELFF.

This clonotype was observed many times. J is TRBJ2-1 and V is TRBV9, with no clear D. Germline V CDR1 and CDR2: SGDLS, YYNGEE. Trimming removed 0 bases from V and 2 bases from J, with 6 bases in between. The CDR3 contains 14 residues. The CDR3 is CASSVGAAYNEQFF. The CDR3 DNA follows: TGTGCCAGCAGCGTAGGGGCGGCCTACAATGAGCAGTTCTTC.

Within the sample, this clonotype is medium-sized. V usage is TRBV20-1 and J usage is TRBJ2-5; 8 bases are shared with TRBD1. The CDR3 has 13 amino acids. Trimming cost V 4 bases and J 5 bases; bases outside gene matches: 6. CDR1 is DFQATT and CDR2 is SNEGSKA in the germline V gene (reference sequence). The CDR3 loop is CSAKRTGQETQYF. The DNA of the CDR3 is TGCAGTGCTAAACGGACAGGGCAGGAGACCCAGTACTTC.

The chain is built from TRBV15 and TRBJ2-7; D is unclear. Germline V gives CDR1 LNHNV, CDR2 YYDKDF (reference sequence). V was clipped by 0 bases and J by 0 bases, with 9 bases between them. This CDR3 is built from 15 residues. The DNA of the CDR3 is TGTGCCACCAGCAGAGAGGGCAGGTCCTCCTACGAGCAGTACTTC. Amino acids: CATSREGRSSYEQYF.

The rearrangement uses TRBV19 and TRBJ2-2; unclear D gene. From germline, CDR1 is LNHDA and CDR2 SQIVND (reference sequence). The CDR3 runs to 14 residues. V lost 5 bases to trimming and J lost 3 bases, with 10 bases between them. The CDR3 DNA is TGTGCCAGTAGTCCCCTTTACGACACCGGGGAGCTGTTTTTT. Translation gives CASSPLYDTGELFF.

This clonotype came up many times. The chain employs TRBV28 and TRBJ2-7; D is unresolved. From germline, CDR1 is MDHEN and CDR2 SYDVKM. Between the trimmed V and J ends, which lost 8 bases and 2 bases, there was a span of 10 bases. CDR3 length: 12 residues. CDR3 region: CASPHETYEQYF. CDR3 DNA sequence: TGTGCCAGCCCGCACGAAACCTACGAGCAGTACTTC.

Only a few counts were recorded for this clonotype. The chain employs TRBV24-1 and TRBJ2-1, with a weak D call TRBD2 (5 bases). This CDR3 has 15 amino acids. Germline CDR1 reads KGHDR; CDR2 reads SFDVKD. The germline V and J ends were trimmed by 4 bases and 2 bases, with 11 bases remaining between them. The CDR3 sequence is CATSESGLTYNEQFF. The DNA for the CDR3 is TGTGCCACCAGTGAGAGCGGCTTAACCTACAATGAGCAGTTCTTC.

The rearrangement links TRBV27 to TRBJ2-3, with D possibly being TRBD1 (5 bases). The V gene's germline CDR1 is MNHEY and CDR2 SMNVEV (reference sequence). V was pared by 10 bases and J by 1 base, with 9 bases between. CDR3 length equals 12 residues. In nucleotides, the CDR3 is TGTGCCACCGCAGGGCGCACAGATACGCAGTATTTT. Its protein is CATAGRTDTQYF.

Only a few counts were recorded for this clonotype. This rearrangement joins TRBV5-1 to TRBJ2-3, with TRBD1 matching 9 bases. The germline CDR1 and CDR2 sequences are SGHRS and YFSETQ. V gave up 4 bases and J gave up 11 bases; unmatched junction bases: 14. The CDR3 has 15 residues. The CDR3 nucleotides are TGCGCCAGCAGCAATGATGGGACTGGGGGACAGGGGCAGTATTTT. It is translated as CASSNDGTGGQGQYF.